This T cell receptor beta chain was sequenced for a study of blood T cell repertoires in COVID-19. Produced via immunoSEQ multiplex PCR; TCRdb's table is partial and in-frame only. The sample holds tens of thousands of clones; 82% are singletons and the top ten take about 3.9%. This clone has just one count. The CDR3 totals 15 residues. V lost 4 bases to trimming and J lost 6 bases; unmatched junction nucleotides: 5. CDR1 and CDR2 from the germline V gene are SGHRS and YFSETQ. The rearrangement joins TRBV5-1 to TRBJ2-1; 12 nucleotides line up with TRBD2. The receptor's source is a woman aged 55-69 years with acute or convalescent COVID-19. Sequencing input: peripheral blood. CDR3 DNA: TGCGCCAGCAGCCCGGGACTAGCGGGTGGCAATGAGCAGTTCTTC. Amino acid sequence: CASSPGLAGGNEQFF.